These T cell receptor beta chains were read from a single sample in a study of OX40 agonist ivuxolimab in advanced cancers. Assay: immunoSEQ multiplex PCR; the TCRdb copy retains only in-frame clones and omits some. This sample has 15,000 to 20,000 clones, with less than 75% found just once. Here the sequenced sample was CD4+ or CD8+ T cells sorted from blood, taken in a trial of the OX40 agonist ivuxolimab. The receptors come from an adult with an advanced solid tumor such as melanoma, head and neck, liver or kidney cancer. Each CDR3 is given with its conserved first and last residue. Fields, in order: J gene, clone size, V gene, D gene, CDR3 protein, CDR3 DNA. A D gene is named only where the DNA matches it firmly. Where a row states a size, it is once, few, many or the class of an expanded clone; other rows omit it.

TRBJ2-7	few	TRBV29-1	TRBD2	CSAGEGSSYEQYF	TGCAGCGCTGGGGAGGGGAGCTCCTACGAGCAGTACTTC
TRBJ2-1	NA	TRBV11-2	TRBD2	CASSLDGTSGYNEQFF	TGTGCCAGCAGCTTAGACGGGACTAGCGGATACAATGAGCAGTTCTTC
TRBJ2-2	NA	TRBV25-1	TRBD1	CASSHLDRVGTGELFF	TGTGCCAGCAGCCACCTCGACAGGGTAGGGACCGGGGAGCTGTTTTTT
TRBJ2-1	NA	TRBV12-5	TRBD2	CASGPGGGYNEQFF	TGTGCTAGTGGGCCCGGGGGGGGCTACAATGAGCAGTTCTTC
TRBJ1-3	NA	TRBV19	NA	CASIPSHYSGNTIYF	TGTGCCAGTATCCCCTCACATTACTCTGGAAACACCATATATTTT
TRBJ2-1	once	TRBV6-5	NA	CASSETSGGEQFF	TGTGCCAGCAGCGAGACTTCAGGGGGGGAGCAGTTCTTC
TRBJ2-3	NA	TRBV6-1	NA	CASSQGRGSDTQYF	TGTGCCAGCAGCCAGGGGAGGGGTTCAGATACGCAGTATTTT
TRBJ2-1	NA	TRBV2	TRBD1	CASSVSYRGNEQFF	TGTGCCAGCAGTGTTAGCTACAGGGGCAATGAGCAGTTCTTC
TRBJ2-7	NA	TRBV19	TRBD2	CASSIGQRGYEQYF	TGTGCCAGTAGTATAGGCCAGCGGGGCTACGAGCAGTACTTC
TRBJ1-2	many	TRBV7-9	NA	CASSQGQSYGYTF	TGTGCCAGCAGCCAAGGACAAAGCTATGGCTACACCTTC
TRBJ1-1	NA	TRBV7-8	NA	CASSLPPWTEAFF	TGTGCCAGCAGCTTACCCCCTTGGACTGAAGCTTTCTTT
TRBJ1-1	few	TRBV5-6	TRBD1	CASSTRQGAIDTEAFF	TGTGCCAGCAGCACCCGACAGGGGGCAATAGATACTGAAGCTTTCTTT
TRBJ2-1	NA	TRBV27	NA	CASLSGYNEQFF	TGTGCCAGCCTGAGCGGATACAATGAGCAGTTCTTC
TRBJ2-1	NA	TRBV4-1	NA	CASSQLGVASEQQFF	TGCGCCAGCAGCCAGCTGGGCGTGGCTAGCGAGCAGCAGTTCTTC
TRBJ2-7	few	TRBV27	TRBD1	CASSPGTASEQYF	TGTGCCAGCAGCCCCGGGACAGCCTCCGAGCAGTACTTC
TRBJ1-5	NA	TRBV6-5	NA	CASSSGQFQPQHF	TGTGCCAGCAGTTCCGGACAGTTTCAGCCCCAGCATTTT
TRBJ1-5	once	TRBV6-5	NA	CASSYYTASNQPQHF	TGTGCCAGCAGTTACTATACAGCTAGCAATCAGCCCCAGCATTTT
TRBJ2-1	NA	TRBV27	TRBD2	CASSLMAGAVNEQFF	TGTGCCAGCAGTTTAATGGCGGGAGCCGTTAATGAGCAGTTCTTC
TRBJ2-2	NA	TRBV9	NA	CASSADTNTGELFF	TGTGCCAGCAGCGCCGACACGAACACCGGGGAGCTGTTTTTT
TRBJ2-1	NA	TRBV5-1	TRBD2	CASSQLAGGGNEQFF	TGCGCCAGCAGCCAACTAGCGGGAGGAGGTAATGAGCAGTTCTTC
TRBJ2-5	few	TRBV5-6	TRBD2	CASSSEGLAGAWGETQYF	TGTGCCAGCAGCTCGGAGGGACTAGCGGGAGCCTGGGGAGAGACCCAGTACTTC
TRBJ1-2	once	TRBV6-5	NA	CASSLGGYGYTF	TGTGCCAGCAGTTTGGGGGGCTATGGCTACACCTTC
TRBJ1-4	NA	TRBV11-2	NA	CASSLEGKGGEKLFF	TGTGCCAGCAGCTTAGAAGGGAAGGGAGGTGAAAAACTGTTTTTT
TRBJ1-2	NA	TRBV6-6	NA	CASSLFEGGYTF	TGTGCCAGCAGCCTGTTCGAGGGTGGCTACACCTTC
TRBJ2-3	NA	TRBV6-1	TRBD2	CASSVSSGGATDTQYF	TGTGCCAGCAGTGTCTCTAGCGGGGGGGCGACAGATACGCAGTATTTT
TRBJ2-3	once	TRBV2	TRBD2	CASNRERGGSDTQYF	TGTGCCAGCAATCGGGAGCGGGGGGGGTCAGATACGCAGTATTTT
TRBJ1-3	once	TRBV4-2	NA	CASSPNHGSSGNTIYF	TGTGCCAGCAGCCCCAACCACGGGAGCTCTGGAAACACCATATATTTT
TRBJ2-2	few	TRBV5-1	NA	CASSLDGGVGELFF	TGCGCCAGCAGCTTGGACGGAGGGGTCGGGGAGCTGTTTTTT
TRBJ2-7	NA	TRBV11-1	TRBD2	CASSPGASGDSYEQYF	TGTGCCAGCAGCCCAGGGGCTAGCGGGGACTCCTACGAGCAGTACTTC
TRBJ1-2	NA	TRBV15	TRBD1	CATSGATGVYGYTF	TGTGCCACCAGCGGAGCTACAGGGGTCTATGGCTACACCTTC
TRBJ1-2	NA	TRBV9	TRBD1	CASSVDRGSYGYTF	TGTGCCAGCAGCGTAGACAGGGGTTCGTATGGCTACACCTTC
TRBJ1-1	few	TRBV28	TRBD1	CASRWTGATEAFF	TGTGCCAGCAGGTGGACAGGTGCCACTGAAGCTTTCTTT
TRBJ2-7	NA	TRBV7-2	TRBD2	CASSPGASGDSYEQYF	TGTGCCAGCAGCCCAGGGGCTAGCGGGGACTCCTACGAGCAGTACTTC
TRBJ2-7	NA	TRBV5-4	NA	CASSVDVATSSYEQYF	TGTGCCAGCAGCGTGGACGTCGCGACTAGTAGCTACGAGCAGTACTTC
TRBJ2-7	NA	TRBV21-1	NA	CASSKSEGQPFSYEQYF	TGTGCCAGCAGCAAATCGGAGGGACAGCCCTTCTCCTACGAGCAGTACTTC
TRBJ2-3	NA	TRBV19	TRBD2	CASSGLAGGFTDTQYF	TGTGCCAGTAGCGGACTAGCGGGGGGGTTCACAGATACGCAGTATTTT
TRBJ2-7	NA	TRBV6-6	NA	CASSLGGTYEQYF	TGTGCCAGCAGTTTAGGCGGAACCTACGAGCAGTACTTC